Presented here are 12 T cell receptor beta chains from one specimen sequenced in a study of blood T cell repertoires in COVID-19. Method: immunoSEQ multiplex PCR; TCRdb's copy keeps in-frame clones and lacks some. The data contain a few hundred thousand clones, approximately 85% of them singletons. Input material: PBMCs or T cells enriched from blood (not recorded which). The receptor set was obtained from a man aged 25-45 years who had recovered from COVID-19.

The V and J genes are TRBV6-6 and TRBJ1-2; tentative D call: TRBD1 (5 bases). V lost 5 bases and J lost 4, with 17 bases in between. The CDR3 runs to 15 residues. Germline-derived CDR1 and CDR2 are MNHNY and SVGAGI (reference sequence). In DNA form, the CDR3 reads TGTGCCAGCAGTGGGAAAGGGGCTTATCTCTATGGCTACACCTTC. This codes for CASSGKGAYLYGYTF.

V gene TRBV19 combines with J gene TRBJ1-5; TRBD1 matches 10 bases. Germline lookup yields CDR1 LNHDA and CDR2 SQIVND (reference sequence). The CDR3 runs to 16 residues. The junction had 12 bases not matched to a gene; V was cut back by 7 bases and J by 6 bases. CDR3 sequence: CASTTGTGVFSQPQHF. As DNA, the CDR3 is TGTGCCAGTACCACCGGGACAGGGGTCTTTTCTCAGCCCCAGCATTTT.

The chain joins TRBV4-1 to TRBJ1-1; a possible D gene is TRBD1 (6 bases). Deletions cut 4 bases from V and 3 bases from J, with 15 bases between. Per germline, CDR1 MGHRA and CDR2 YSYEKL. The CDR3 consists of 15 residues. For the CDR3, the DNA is TGCGCCAGCAGCCGAGCCGGCAGGGGTGACACTGAAGCTTTCTTT. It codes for CASSRAGRGDTEAFF.

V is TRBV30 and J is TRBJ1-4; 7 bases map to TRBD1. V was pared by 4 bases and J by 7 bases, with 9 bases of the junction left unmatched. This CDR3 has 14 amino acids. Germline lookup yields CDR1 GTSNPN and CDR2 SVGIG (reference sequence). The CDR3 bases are TGTGCCTGGACCCGGACAGGCGTTAGTGAAAAACTGTTTTTT. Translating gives CAWTRTGVSEKLFF. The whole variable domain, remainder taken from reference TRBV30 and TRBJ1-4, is SQTIHQWPATLVQPVGSPLSLECTVEGTSNPNLYWYRQAAGRGLQLLFYSVGIGQISSEVPQNLSASRPQDRQFILSSKKLLLSDSGFYLCAWTRTGVSEKLFFGSGTQLSVL.

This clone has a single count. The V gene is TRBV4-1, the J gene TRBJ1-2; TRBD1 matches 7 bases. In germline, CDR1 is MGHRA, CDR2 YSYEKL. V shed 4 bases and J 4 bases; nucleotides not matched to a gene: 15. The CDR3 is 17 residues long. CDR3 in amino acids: CASSREATGQHFYGYTF. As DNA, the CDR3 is TGCGCCAGCAGCCGAGAAGCAACGGGACAGCACTTCTATGGCTACACCTTC.

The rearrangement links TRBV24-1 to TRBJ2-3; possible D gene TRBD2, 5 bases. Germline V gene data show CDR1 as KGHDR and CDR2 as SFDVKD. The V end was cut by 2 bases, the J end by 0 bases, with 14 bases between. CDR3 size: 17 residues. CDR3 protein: CATSDYSGIASTDTQYF. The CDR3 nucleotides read TGTGCCACCAGTGATTATTCGGGGATCGCTAGCACAGATACGCAGTATTTT.

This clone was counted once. CDR3 protein: CASSRLGQKAFF. In nucleotides, the CDR3 is TGTGCCAGCAGTCGCCTGGGACAGAAAGCTTTCTTT. J is TRBJ1-1 and V is TRBV25-1; TRBD1 aligns across 7 bases. The germline V gene has CDR1 MGHDK and CDR2 SYGVNS. The CDR3 has 12 amino acids. The junction had 6 bases not matched to a gene; V was cut back by 5 bases and J by 9 bases.

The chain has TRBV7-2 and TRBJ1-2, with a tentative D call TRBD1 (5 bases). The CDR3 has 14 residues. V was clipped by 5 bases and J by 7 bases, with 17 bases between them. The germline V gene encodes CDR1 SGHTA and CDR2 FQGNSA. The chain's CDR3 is CASSTAAGHSGYTF. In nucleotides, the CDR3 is TGTGCCAGCAGCACAGCGGCGGGGCACTCTGGCTACACCTTC.

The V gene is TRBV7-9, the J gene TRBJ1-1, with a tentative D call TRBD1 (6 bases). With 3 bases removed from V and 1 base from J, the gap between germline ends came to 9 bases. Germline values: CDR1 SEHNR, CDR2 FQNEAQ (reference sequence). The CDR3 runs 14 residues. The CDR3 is CASSFTGSNTEAFF. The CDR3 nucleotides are TGTGCCAGCAGCTTCACAGGGTCGAACACTGAAGCTTTCTTT.

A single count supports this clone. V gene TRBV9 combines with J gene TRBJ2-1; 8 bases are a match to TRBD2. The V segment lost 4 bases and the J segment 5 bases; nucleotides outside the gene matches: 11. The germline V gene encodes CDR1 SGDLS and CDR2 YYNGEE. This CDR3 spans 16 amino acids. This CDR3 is CASSTRASGRNNEQFF. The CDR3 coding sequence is TGTGCCAGCAGCACCAGGGCTAGCGGGCGGAACAATGAGCAGTTCTTC.

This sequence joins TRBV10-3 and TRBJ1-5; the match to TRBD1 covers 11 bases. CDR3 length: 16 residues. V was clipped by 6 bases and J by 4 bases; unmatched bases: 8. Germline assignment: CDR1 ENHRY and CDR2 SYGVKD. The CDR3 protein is CAIRSGTGGKNQPQHF. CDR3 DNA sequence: TGTGCCATCAGGTCCGGGACAGGGGGGAAAAATCAGCCCCAGCATTTT.

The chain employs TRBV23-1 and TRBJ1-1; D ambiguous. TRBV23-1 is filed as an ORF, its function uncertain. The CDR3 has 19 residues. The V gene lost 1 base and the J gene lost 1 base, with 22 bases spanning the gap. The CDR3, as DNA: TGCGCCAGCAGTCAATGTGACTGTGAGGAGATAGTCTCGAACACTGAAGCTTTCTTT. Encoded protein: CASSQCDCEEIVSNTEAFF.